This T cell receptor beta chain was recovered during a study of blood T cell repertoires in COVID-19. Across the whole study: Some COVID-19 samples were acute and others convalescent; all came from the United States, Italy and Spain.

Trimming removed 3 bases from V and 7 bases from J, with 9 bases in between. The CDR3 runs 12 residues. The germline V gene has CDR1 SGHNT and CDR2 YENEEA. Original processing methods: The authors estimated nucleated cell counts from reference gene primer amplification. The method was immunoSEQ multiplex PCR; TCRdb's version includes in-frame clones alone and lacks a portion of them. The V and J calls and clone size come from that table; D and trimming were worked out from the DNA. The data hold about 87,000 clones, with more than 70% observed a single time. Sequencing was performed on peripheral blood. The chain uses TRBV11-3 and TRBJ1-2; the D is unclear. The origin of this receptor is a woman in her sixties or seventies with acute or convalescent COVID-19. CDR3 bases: TGTGCCAGCAGCTTTTCGGGGTCTGGCTACACCTTC. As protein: CASSFSGSGYTF.